This TCR beta chain is drawn from a study of blood T cell repertoires in COVID-19. Sequencing was performed with immunoSEQ multiplex PCR; in TCRdb, only in-frame clones are kept and a portion is missing. The sample includes about 150,000 clones, roughly 80% of them seen just once. The sample holds a few counts of this clone. The ends lost 5 bases at V and 1 base at J; junction bases unmatched: 7. Germline values: CDR1 SGHVS, CDR2 FNYEAQ. CDR3 length: 16 residues. The rearrangement uses TRBV7-6 and TRBJ2-2, with TRBD1 matching over 7 bases. The sample taken for sequencing was peripheral blood. The TCR originated in a man between 50 and 59 years old with acute or convalescent COVID-19. CDR3 nucleotide sequence: TGTGCCAGCAGCCCAGAGACAGGGCTGAACACCGGGGAGCTGTTTTTT. The encoded protein is CASSPETGLNTGELFF.